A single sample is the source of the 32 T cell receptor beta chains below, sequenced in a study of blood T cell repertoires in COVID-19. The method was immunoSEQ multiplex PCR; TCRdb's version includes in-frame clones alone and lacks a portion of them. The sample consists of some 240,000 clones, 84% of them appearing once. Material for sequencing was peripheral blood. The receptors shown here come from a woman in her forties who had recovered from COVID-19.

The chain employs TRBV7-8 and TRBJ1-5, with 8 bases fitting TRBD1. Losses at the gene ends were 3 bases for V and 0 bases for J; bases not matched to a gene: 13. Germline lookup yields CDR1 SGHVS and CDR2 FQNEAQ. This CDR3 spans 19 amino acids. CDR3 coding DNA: TGTGCCAGCAGCTTGTCAGGGACAGGCGGGATGGATAGCAATCAGCCCCAGCATTTT. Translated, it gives CASSLSGTGGMDSNQPQHF.

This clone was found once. The CDR3 is CASMGPHLYEQYF. CDR3 nucleotides: TGTGCCAGCATGGGGCCCCACCTCTACGAGCAGTACTTC. The chain carries TRBV6-5 and TRBJ2-7, with a possible D match to TRBD1 (5 bases). V was shortened by 7 bases and J by 3 bases, with 13 bases between the two germline ends. Germline CDR1 and CDR2: MNHEY and SVGAGI. The length of the CDR3 is 13 residues.

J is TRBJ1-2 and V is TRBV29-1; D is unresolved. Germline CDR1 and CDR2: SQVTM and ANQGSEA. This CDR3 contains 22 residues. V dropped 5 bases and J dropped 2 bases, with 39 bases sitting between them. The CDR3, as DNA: TGCAGCGTTTATGTTGTGCCGGAGGCAGGATTAACCCTAACGTCAGACAACTATGGCTACACCTTC. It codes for CSVYVVPEAGLTLTSDNYGYTF. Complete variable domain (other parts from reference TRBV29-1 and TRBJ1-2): SAVISQKPSRDICQRGTSLTIQCQVDSQVTMMFWYRQQPGQSLTLIATANQGSEATYESGFVIDKFPISRPNLTFSTLTVSNMSPEDSSIYLCSVYVVPEAGLTLTSDNYGYTFGSGTRLTVV.

The CDR3 DNA follows: TGTGCCAGCGCAGCACCGGGACAGGGTATCTACGAGCAGTACTTC. Translating gives CASAAPGQGIYEQYF. The genes are TRBV27 and TRBJ2-7; 9 nucleotides align to TRBD1. Germline V CDR1 and CDR2: MNHEY, SMNVEV (reference sequence). CDR3 length: 15 residues. V gave up 8 bases and J gave up 3 bases; unmatched junction bases: 11.

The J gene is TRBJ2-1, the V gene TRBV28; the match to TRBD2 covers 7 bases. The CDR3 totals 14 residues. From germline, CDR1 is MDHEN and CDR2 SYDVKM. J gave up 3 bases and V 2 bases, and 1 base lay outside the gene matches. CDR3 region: CASSLPSGYNEQFF. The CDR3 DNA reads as TGTGCCAGCAGTTTACCTAGCGGCTACAATGAGCAGTTCTTC.

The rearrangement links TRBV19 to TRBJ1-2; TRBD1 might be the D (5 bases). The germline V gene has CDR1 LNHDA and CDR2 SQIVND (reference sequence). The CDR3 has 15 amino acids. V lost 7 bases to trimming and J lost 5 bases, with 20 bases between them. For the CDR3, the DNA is TGTGCCAGTATCGCCGAAGGGGCCCGACGTTATGGCTACACCTTC. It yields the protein CASIAEGARRYGYTF.

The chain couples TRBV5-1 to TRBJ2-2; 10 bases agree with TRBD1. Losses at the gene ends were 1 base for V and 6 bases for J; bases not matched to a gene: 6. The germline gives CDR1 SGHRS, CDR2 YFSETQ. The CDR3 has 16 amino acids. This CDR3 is CASSLPGQGRPGELFF. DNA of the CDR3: TGCGCCAGCAGCTTGCCGGGACAGGGGAGGCCCGGGGAGCTGTTTTTT.

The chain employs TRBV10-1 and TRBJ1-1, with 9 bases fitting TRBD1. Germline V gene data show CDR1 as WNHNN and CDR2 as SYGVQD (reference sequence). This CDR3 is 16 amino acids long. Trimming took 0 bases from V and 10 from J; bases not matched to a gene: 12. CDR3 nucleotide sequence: TGCGCCAGCAGTGAGTCCCGGACAGGGGTCCCACTGGGAGCTTTCTTT. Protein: CASSESRTGVPLGAFF.

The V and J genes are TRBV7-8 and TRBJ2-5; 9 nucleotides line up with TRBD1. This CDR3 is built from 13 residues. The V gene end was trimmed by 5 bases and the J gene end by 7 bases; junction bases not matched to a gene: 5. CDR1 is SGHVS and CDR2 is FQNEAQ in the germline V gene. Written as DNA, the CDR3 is TGTGCCAGCAGCCGGGACAGGGTCGGGACCCAGTACTTC. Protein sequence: CASSRDRVGTQYF.

The CDR3 loop is CASSEGPRGPLHF. CDR3 sequence (DNA): TGTGCCAGCAGTGAAGGGCCCCGGGGACCCCTCCACTTT. The chain has TRBV2 and TRBJ1-6; no firm D call. The CDR3 contains 13 residues. Germline lookup yields CDR1 SNHLY and CDR2 FYNNEI. Trimming removed 1 base from V and 12 bases from J, with 10 bases in between.

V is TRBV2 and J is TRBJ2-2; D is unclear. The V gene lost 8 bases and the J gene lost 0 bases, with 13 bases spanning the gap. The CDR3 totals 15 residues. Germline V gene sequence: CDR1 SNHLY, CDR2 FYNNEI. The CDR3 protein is CASGGGQANTGELFF. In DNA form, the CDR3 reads TGTGCCAGCGGTGGTGGGCAGGCGAACACCGGGGAGCTGTTTTTT.

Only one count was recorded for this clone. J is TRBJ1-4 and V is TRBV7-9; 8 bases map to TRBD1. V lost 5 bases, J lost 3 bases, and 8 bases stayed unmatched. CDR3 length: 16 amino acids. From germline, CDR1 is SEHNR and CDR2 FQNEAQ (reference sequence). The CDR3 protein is CASSRTGSMSNEKLFF. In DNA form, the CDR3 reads TGTGCCAGCAGCCGGACAGGGTCTATGTCTAATGAAAAACTGTTTTTT.

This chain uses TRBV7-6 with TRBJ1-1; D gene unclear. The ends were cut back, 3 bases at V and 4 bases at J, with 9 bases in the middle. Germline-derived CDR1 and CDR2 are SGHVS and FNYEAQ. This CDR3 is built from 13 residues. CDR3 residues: CASSLTLGTEAFF. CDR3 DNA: TGTGCCAGCAGCTTGACTTTGGGCACTGAAGCTTTCTTT.

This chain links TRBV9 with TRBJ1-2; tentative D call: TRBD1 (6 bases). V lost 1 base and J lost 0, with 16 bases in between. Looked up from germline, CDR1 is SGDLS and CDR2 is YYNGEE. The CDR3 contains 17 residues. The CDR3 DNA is TGTGCCAGCAGCGTATCCCCGGACAGAGGAACTAACTATGGCTACACCTTC. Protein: CASSVSPDRGTNYGYTF.

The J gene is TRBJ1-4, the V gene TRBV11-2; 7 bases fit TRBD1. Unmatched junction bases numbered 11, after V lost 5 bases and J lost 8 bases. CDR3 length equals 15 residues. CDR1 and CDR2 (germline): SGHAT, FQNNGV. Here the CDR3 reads CASSPIRQGREKLFF. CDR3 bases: TGTGCCAGCAGCCCAATCCGACAGGGAAGAGAAAAACTGTTTTTT.

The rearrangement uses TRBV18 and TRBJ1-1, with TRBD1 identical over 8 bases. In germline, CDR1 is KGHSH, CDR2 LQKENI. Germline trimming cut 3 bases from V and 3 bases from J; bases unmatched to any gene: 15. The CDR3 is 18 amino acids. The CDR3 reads CASSPNPRFGQGDTEAFF. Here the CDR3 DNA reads TGTGCCAGCTCACCGAACCCCCGGTTCGGACAGGGCGACACTGAAGCTTTCTTT.

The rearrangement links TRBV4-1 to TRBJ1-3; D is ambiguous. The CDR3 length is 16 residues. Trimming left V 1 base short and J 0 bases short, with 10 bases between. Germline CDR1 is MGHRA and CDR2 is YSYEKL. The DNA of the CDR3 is TGCGCCAGCAGCCAAGCCGGAGGCAACTCTGGAAACACCATATATTTT. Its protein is CASSQAGGNSGNTIYF.

In nucleotides, the CDR3 is TGTGCCAGCAGCGTGGGAACTAGCGGGGCCCCTAGCGAGCAGTACTTC. It translates to CASSVGTSGAPSEQYF. The chain recombines TRBV9 with TRBJ2-7; TRBD2 agrees at 10 bases. Germline CDR1 and CDR2: SGDLS and YYNGEE. The CDR3 is made up of 16 amino acids. J gave up 6 bases and V 2 bases, and 11 bases lay outside the gene matches.

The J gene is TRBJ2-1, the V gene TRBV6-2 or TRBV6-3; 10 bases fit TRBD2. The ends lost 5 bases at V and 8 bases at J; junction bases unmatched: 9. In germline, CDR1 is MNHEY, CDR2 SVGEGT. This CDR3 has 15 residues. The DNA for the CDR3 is TGTGCCAGCAGTCCGAGCGGGGGGGCTAGCTATGAGCAGTTCTTC. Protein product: CASSPSGGASYEQFF.

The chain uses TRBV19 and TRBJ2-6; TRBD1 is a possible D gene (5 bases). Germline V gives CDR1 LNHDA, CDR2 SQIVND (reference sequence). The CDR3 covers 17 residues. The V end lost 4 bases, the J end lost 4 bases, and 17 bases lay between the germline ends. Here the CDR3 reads CASSRFAQGSGANVLTF. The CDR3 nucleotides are TGTGCCAGTAGTAGATTTGCCCAGGGTTCCGGGGCCAACGTCCTGACTTTC.

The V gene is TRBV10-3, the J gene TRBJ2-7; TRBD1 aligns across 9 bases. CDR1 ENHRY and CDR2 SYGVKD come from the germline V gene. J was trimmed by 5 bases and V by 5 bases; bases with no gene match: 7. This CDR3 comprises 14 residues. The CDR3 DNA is TGTGCCATCAGTAACCGGGACAGGGTCCACGAGCAGTACTTC. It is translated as CAISNRDRVHEQYF.

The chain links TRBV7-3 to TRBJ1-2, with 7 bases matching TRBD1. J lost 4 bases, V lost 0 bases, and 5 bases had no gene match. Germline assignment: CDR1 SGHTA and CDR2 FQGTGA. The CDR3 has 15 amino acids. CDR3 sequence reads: CASSLTARDSYGYTF. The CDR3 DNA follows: TGTGCCAGCAGCTTAACGGCCCGGGACAGCTATGGCTACACCTTC.

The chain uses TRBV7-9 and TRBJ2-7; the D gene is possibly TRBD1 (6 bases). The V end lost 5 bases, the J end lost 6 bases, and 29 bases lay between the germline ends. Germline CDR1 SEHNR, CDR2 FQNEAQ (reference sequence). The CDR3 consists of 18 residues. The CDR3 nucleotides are TGTGCCAGCAGCCCCCCCTGGTGTGGGGACACTACCTTGTGCGAGCAGTACTTC. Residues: CASSPPWCGDTTLCEQYF. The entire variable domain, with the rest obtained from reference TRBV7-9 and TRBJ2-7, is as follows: DTGVSQNPRHKITKRGQNVTFRCDPISEHNRLYWYRQTLGQGPEFLTYFQNEAQLEKSRLLSDRFSAERPKGSFSTLEIQRTEQGDSAMYLCASSPPWCGDTTLCEQYFGPGTRLTVT.

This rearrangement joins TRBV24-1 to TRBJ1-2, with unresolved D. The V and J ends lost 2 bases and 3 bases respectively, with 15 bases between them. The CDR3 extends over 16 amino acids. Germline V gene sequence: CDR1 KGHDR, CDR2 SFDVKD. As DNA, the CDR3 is TGTGCCACCAGTGATTCCCGCTCCGAGCGGGACTATGGCTACACCTTC. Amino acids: CATSDSRSERDYGYTF.

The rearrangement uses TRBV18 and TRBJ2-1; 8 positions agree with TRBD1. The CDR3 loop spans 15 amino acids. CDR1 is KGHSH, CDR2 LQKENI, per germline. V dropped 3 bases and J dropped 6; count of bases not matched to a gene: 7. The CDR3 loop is CASSPETGEGNEQFF. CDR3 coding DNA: TGTGCCAGCTCACCGGAGACAGGGGAAGGCAATGAGCAGTTCTTC.

This chain's CDR3 is CASSAKTGHYEQYF. The CDR3 nucleotides read TGTGCCAGCAGTGCAAAAACAGGGCACTACGAGCAGTACTTC. The rearrangement uses TRBV2 and TRBJ2-7; a weak D match, TRBD1 (6 bases). CDR1 SNHLY and CDR2 FYNNEI come from the germline V gene. This CDR3 has 14 residues. V lost 4 bases to trimming and J lost 3 bases, with 13 bases between them.

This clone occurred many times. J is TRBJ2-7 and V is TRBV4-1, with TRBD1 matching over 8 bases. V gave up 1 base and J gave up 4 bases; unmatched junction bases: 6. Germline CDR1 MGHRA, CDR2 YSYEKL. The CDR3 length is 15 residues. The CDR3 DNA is TGCGCCAGCAGCCAAGCTCAGGGGGCGCTTTACGAGCAGTACTTC. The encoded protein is CASSQAQGALYEQYF.

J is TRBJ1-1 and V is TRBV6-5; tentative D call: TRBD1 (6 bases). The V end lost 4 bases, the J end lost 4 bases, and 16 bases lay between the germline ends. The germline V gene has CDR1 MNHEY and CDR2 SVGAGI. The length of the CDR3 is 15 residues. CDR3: CASSSPRSGVTEAFF. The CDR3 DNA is TGTGCCAGCAGTTCCCCTCGGTCAGGGGTCACTGAAGCTTTCTTT.

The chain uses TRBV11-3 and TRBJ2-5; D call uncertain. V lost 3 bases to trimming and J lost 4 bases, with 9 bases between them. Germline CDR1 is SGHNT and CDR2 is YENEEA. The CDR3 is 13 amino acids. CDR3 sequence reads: CASSLARSETQYF. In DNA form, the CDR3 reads TGTGCCAGCAGCTTGGCCAGGTCAGAGACCCAGTACTTC.

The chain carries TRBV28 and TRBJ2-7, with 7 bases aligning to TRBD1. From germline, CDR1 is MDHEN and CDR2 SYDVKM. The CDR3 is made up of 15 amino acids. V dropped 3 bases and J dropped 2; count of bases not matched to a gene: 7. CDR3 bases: TGTGCCAGCAGTTTCACACAGGGGTCCCCCTACGAGCAGTACTTC. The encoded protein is CASSFTQGSPYEQYF.

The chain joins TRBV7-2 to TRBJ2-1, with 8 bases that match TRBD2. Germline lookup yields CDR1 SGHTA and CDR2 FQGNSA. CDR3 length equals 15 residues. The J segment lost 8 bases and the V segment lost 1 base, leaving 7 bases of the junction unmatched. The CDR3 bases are TGTGCCAGCAGCTTAGAGAGGGGGACTAGGGATGAGCAGTTCTTC. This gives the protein CASSLERGTRDEQFF.

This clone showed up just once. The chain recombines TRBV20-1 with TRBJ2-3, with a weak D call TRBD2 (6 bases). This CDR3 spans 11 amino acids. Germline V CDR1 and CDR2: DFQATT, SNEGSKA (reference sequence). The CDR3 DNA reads TGCACGGGGACTGGCACAGATACGCAGTATTTT. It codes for CTGTGTDTQYF.